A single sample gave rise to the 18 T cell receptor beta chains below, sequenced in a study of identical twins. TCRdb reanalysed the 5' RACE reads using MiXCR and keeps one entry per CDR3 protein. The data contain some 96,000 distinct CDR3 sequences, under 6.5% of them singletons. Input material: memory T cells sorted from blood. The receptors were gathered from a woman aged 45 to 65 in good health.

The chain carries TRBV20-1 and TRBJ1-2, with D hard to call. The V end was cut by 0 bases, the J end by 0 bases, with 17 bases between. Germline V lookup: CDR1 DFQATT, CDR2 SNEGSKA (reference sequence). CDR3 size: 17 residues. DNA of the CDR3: TGCAGTGCTAGAGATTCGGGCACCTTGAGGGCTAACTATGGCTACACCTTC. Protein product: CSARDSGTLRANYGYTF.

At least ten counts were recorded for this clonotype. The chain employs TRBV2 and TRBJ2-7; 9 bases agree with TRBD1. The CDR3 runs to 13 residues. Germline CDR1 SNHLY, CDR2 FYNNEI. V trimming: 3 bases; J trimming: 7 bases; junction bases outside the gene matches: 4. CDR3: CASSDNRGREQYV. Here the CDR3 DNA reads TGTGCCAGCAGTGACAACAGGGGGCGTGAGCAGTACGTC.

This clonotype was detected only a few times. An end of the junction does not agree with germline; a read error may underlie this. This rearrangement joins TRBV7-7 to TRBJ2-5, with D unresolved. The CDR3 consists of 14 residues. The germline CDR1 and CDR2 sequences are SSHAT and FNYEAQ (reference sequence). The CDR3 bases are TGTGCTAGCAGCTTAGGGATTAGGGAAGAGACCCAGTACTTC. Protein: CASSLGIREETQYF.

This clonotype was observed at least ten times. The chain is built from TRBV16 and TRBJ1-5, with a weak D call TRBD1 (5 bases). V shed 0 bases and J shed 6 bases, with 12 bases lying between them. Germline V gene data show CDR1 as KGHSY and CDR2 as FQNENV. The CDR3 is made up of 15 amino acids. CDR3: CASSQSSAGLQPQHF. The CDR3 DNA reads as TGTGCCAGCAGCCAATCGTCCGCAGGGCTTCAGCCCCAGCATTTT.

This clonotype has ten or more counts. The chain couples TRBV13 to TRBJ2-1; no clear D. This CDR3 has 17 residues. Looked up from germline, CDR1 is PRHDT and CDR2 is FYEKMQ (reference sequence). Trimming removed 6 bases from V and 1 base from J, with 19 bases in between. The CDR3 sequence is CASRLNPPVGSYNEQFF. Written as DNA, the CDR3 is TGTGCCAGCAGGCTTAACCCCCCGGTTGGGTCCTACAATGAGCAGTTCTTC.

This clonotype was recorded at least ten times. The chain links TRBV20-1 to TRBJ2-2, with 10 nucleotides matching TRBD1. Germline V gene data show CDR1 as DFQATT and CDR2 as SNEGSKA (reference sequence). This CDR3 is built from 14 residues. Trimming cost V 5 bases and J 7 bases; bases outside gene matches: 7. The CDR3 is CSAFSGTGVGELFF. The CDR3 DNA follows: TGCAGTGCTTTTTCCGGGACAGGGGTCGGGGAGCTGTTTTTT.

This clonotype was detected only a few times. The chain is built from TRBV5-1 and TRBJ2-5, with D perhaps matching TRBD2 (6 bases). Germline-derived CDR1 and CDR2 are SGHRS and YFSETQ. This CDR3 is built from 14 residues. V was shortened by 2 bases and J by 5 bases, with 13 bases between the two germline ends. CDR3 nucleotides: TGCGCCAGCAGCTTCGACCCGGGGGTGGAGACCCAGTACTTC. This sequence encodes CASSFDPGVETQYF.

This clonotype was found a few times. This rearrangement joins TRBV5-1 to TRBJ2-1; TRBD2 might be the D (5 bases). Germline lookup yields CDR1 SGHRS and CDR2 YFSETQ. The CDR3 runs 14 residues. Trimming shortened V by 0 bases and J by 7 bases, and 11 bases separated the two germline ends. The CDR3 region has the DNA TGCGCCAGCAGCTTGGGAGGGCCTCGGAATGAGCAGTTCTTC. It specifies CASSLGGPRNEQFF.

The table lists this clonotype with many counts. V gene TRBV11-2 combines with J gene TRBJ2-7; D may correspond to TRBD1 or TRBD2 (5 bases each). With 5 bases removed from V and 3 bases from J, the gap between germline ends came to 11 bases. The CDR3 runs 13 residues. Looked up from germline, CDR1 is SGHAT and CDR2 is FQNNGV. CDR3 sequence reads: CASSLGTVYEQYF. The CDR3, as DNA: TGTGCCAGCAGCCTGGGGACGGTCTACGAGCAGTACTTC.

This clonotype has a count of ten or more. CDR3 protein: CASRTGAYEQYF. The DNA of the CDR3 is TGTGCCAGTCGCACAGGGGCCTACGAGCAGTACTTC. The rearrangement links TRBV27 to TRBJ2-7; 7 positions agree with TRBD1. Trimming at V came to 9 bases and at J to 2 bases, leaving 4 bases not matched to a gene. Germline loops: CDR1 MNHEY, CDR2 SMNVEV (reference sequence). The CDR3 has 12 residues.

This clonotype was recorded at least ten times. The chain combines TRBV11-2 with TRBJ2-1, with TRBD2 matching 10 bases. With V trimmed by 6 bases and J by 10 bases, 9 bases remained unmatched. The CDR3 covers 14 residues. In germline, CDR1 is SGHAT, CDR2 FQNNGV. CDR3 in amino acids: CASRRLAGAGEQFF. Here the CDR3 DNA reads TGTGCCAGCAGGAGGCTAGCGGGAGCTGGCGAGCAGTTCTTC.

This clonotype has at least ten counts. The CDR3 coding sequence is TGCAGTGCTACGATCGGGGGTCAGCCCCAGCATTTT. Its translation is CSATIGGQPQHF. This chain links TRBV20-1 with TRBJ1-5, with TRBD1 as a possible D gene (5 bases). The V end lost 4 bases, the J end lost 6 bases, and 10 bases lay between the germline ends. The germline V gene encodes CDR1 DFQATT and CDR2 SNEGSKA (reference sequence). The CDR3 covers 12 residues.

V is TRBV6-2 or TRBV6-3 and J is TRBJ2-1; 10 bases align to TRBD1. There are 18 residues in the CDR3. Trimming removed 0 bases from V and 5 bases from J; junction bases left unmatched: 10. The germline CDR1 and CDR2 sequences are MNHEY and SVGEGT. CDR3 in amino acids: CASSYSRDRGSYHNEQFF. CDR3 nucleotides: TGTGCCAGCAGTTACTCGCGGGACAGGGGATCATATCACAATGAGCAGTTCTTC.

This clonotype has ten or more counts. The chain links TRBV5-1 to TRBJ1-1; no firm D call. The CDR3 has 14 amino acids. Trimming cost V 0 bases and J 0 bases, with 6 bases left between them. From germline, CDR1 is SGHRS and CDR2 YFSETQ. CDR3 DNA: TGCGCCAGCAGCTTGGTTGCGGTGAACACTGAAGCTTTCTTT. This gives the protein CASSLVAVNTEAFF.

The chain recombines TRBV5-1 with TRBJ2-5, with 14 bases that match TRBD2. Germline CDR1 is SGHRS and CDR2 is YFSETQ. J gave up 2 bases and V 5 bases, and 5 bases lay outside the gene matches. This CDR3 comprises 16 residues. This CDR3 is CASSGGLAGVQETQYF. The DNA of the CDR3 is TGCGCCAGCAGTGGGGGACTAGCGGGAGTACAAGAGACCCAGTACTTC.

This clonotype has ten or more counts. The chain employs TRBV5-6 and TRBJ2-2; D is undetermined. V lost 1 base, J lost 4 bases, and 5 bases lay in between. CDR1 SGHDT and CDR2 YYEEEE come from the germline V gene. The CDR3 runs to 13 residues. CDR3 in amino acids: CASSLTGTGELFF. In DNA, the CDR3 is TGTGCCAGCAGCTTGACCGGCACCGGGGAGCTGTTTTTT.

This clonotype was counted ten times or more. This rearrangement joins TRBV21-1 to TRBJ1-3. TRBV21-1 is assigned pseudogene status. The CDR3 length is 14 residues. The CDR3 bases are TGTGCCAGCAGAAACCGGGCGTCTGGAAACACCATATATTTT. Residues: CASRNRASGNTIYF.

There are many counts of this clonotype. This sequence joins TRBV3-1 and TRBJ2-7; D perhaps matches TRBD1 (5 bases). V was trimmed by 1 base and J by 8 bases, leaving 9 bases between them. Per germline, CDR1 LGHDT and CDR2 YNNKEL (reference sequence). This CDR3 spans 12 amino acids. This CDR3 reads CASSQGQGKQYV. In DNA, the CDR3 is TGTGCCAGCAGCCAAGGCCAGGGCAAGCAGTACGTC.